One and the same sample provided the 13 T cell receptor beta chains below, sequenced in a study of T cell responses to AZD1222 COVID-19 vaccine. The method was immunoSEQ multiplex PCR; TCRdb's version includes in-frame clones alone and lacks a portion of them. Counted here are about 57,000 clones, around 86% occurring once; the ten biggest clones make up over 15%. The source material was peripheral blood, sampled on day 0 of AZD1222 vaccination. Every receptor here comes from an adult in good health.

The CDR3 sequence is CASSDQSGTEAFF. The CDR3 DNA is TGTGCCAGCAGTGACCAGAGCGGGACTGAAGCTTTCTTT. The V call is TRBV6-1, the J call TRBJ1-1, with D uncertain. This CDR3 is 13 amino acids long. V lost 3 bases and J lost 5, with 10 bases in between. Per germline, CDR1 MNHNS and CDR2 SASEGT.

Only one count was recorded for this clone. The chain has TRBV5-4 and TRBJ2-7, with D perhaps matching TRBD2 (7 bases). This CDR3 contains 16 residues. In germline, CDR1 is SGHNT, CDR2 YYREEE (reference sequence). V lost 4 bases, J lost 2 bases, and 19 bases lay in between. The CDR3 bases are TGTGCCAGCAGCCCCCGAGGGGGGGGGAGGGCCTACGAGCAGTACTTC. It codes for CASSPRGGGRAYEQYF. The full variable domain, completed using reference TRBV5-4 and TRBJ2-7, is ETGVTQSPTHLIKTRGQQVTLRCSSQSGHNTVSWYQQALGQGPQFIFQYYREEENGRGNFPPRFSGLQFPNYSSELNVNALELDDSALYLCASSPRGGGRAYEQYFGPGTRLTVT.

This clone appeared a few times. The CDR3 sequence is CASSPLQGAKNEQYF. The CDR3 DNA follows: TGTGCCAGCAGTCCACTCCAGGGGGCTAAGAACGAGCAGTACTTC. The rearrangement links TRBV28 to TRBJ2-7; 8 nucleotides match TRBD1. Trimming took 5 bases from V and 5 from J; bases not matched to a gene: 11. CDR3 length equals 15 residues. Germline CDR1 is MDHEN and CDR2 is SYDVKM.

The chain's CDR3 is CASSVELGSELFF. For the CDR3, the DNA is TGTGCCAGCAGCGTAGAACTAGGCAGCGAACTGTTTTTT. The chain links TRBV9 to TRBJ1-4; no definite D call. Germline V gives CDR1 SGDLS, CDR2 YYNGEE. The CDR3 is made up of 13 amino acids. V lost 0 bases, J lost 12 bases, and 12 bases lay in between.

V and J are TRBV18 and TRBJ2-7, with 12 bases aligning to TRBD1. V was clipped by 5 bases and J by 5 bases; unmatched bases: 4. CDR1 KGHSH and CDR2 LQKENI come from the germline V gene. The CDR3 extends over 14 amino acids. The CDR3 reads CASSSGQGADEQYF. The CDR3, as DNA: TGTGCCAGCTCATCGGGACAGGGGGCCGACGAGCAGTACTTC.

The chain recombines TRBV4-3 with TRBJ2-7, with TRBD2 as a possible D gene (6 bases). The V end lost 1 base, the J end lost 3 bases, and 13 bases lay between the germline ends. The length of the CDR3 is 15 residues. From germline, CDR1 is LGHNA and CDR2 YSLEER. CDR3 nucleotides: TGCGCCAGCAGCCAAGCTTTTGGGGGAGGCTACGAGCAGTACTTC. Translation: CASSQAFGGGYEQYF.

The rearrangement uses TRBV18 and TRBJ2-1, with no clear D. Germline V gene data show CDR1 as KGHSH and CDR2 as LQKENI. The CDR3 has 16 amino acids. Trimming pared 0 bases from V and 2 bases from J, leaving 11 bases between. CDR3 residues: CASSPPDLGAYNEQFF. DNA of the CDR3: TGTGCCAGCTCACCACCAGACCTTGGGGCCTACAATGAGCAGTTCTTC. Supplemented by reference TRBV18 and TRBJ2-1, the full variable domain reads NAGVMQNPRHLVRRRGQEARLRCSPMKGHSHVYWYRQLPEEGLKFMVYLQKENIIDESGMPKERFSAEFPKEGPSILRIQQVVRGDSAAYFCASSPPDLGAYNEQFFGPGTRLTVL.

This rearrangement joins TRBV7-8 to TRBJ2-3, with D unresolved. The ends were cut back, 5 bases at V and 4 bases at J, with 16 bases in the middle. Germline CDR1 and CDR2: SGHVS and FQNEAQ. The CDR3 length is 15 residues. In nucleotides, the CDR3 is TGTGCCAGCAGCCGCAAGTCAAGGGAAGCAGATACGCAGTATTTT. Its protein is CASSRKSREADTQYF.

The rearrangement links TRBV11-3 to TRBJ2-2, with TRBD2 as a possible D gene (6 bases). Per germline, CDR1 SGHNT and CDR2 YENEEA. The length of the CDR3 is 15 residues. Trimming shortened V by 5 bases and J by 6 bases, and 16 bases separated the two germline ends. The CDR3 region has the DNA TGTGCCAGCAGCCCTCGGAGGGCCCTGGCCGGGGAGCTGTTTTTT. This translates into CASSPRRALAGELFF.

V usage is TRBV28 and J usage is TRBJ2-3; 8 bases map to TRBD1. CDR1 and CDR2 (germline): MDHEN, SYDVKM. The V gene end was trimmed by 4 bases and the J gene end by 4 bases; junction bases not matched to a gene: 4. This CDR3 comprises 14 residues. This CDR3 is CASSSRGLADTQYF. CDR3 DNA: TGTGCCAGCAGTTCCAGGGGGCTGGCAGATACGCAGTATTTT.

This clone has only a few counts. Other nucleotide sequences from this sample produce the same CDR3. The chain is built from TRBV6-5 and TRBJ1-6, with D possibly TRBD1 on 5 matching bases. Germline V gene data show CDR1 as MNHEY and CDR2 as SVGAGI. CDR3 length: 14 amino acids. V lost 2 bases and J 7 bases, leaving 9 bases between the germline ends. CDR3 nucleotide sequence: TGTGCCAGCAGTTACGGGGGGACCAATTCACCCCTCCACTTT. It specifies CASSYGGTNSPLHF.

In nucleotides, the CDR3 is TGTGCCAGCAGTTTAAGTTCGGGTTCCTATAATTCACCCCTCCACTTT. Translation: CASSLSSGSYNSPLHF. The V and J genes are TRBV28 and TRBJ1-6; D gene ambiguous. The CDR3 extends over 16 amino acids. The germline V gene has CDR1 MDHEN and CDR2 SYDVKM. Deletions cut 2 bases from V and 1 base from J, with 9 bases between.

V is TRBV7-3 and J is TRBJ2-3; D is perhaps TRBD1 or TRBD2 (6 bases each). This CDR3 region has 16 residues. Germline CDR1 SGHTA, CDR2 FQGTGA. Trimming stripped 2 bases from V and 1 base from J, with 13 bases between. The CDR3 region is CASSLSGAIGTDTQYF. CDR3 nucleotides: TGTGCCAGCAGCTTATCGGGGGCCATCGGCACAGATACGCAGTATTTT.